The T cell receptor (beta chain) under discussion was sequenced for a study of neurological immune-mediated disorders. Study-level points and caveats: A possible signature was seen in one related-CDR3 cluster, into which phylogenetic grouping placed the repertoires of 18 of 34 multiple sclerosis patients. Whereas HTLV-1-associated myelopathy showed the most TCR clonal expansion, multiple sclerosis showed the least, with levels below those of healthy controls.

This clonotype was picked up many times. Its specificity is unknown. The cDNA was produced through 5'RACE with 10-nucleotide random UMIs. Each CDR3 protein gets one entry after TCRdb re-called the 5' RACE reads with MiXCR. The table has 78,000 or so distinct CDR3 sequences, less than 5.5% seen once. CDR3 length: 15 amino acids. The ends were cut back, 2 bases at V and 4 bases at J, with 12 bases in the middle. The germline V gene encodes CDR1 SGHTA and CDR2 FQGNSA. Sequencing used PBMCs. The genes are TRBV7-2 and TRBJ2-1; D is possibly TRBD2 (5 bases). The sequence derives from a woman in her 30s with multiple sclerosis. Here the CDR3 DNA reads TGTGCCAGCAGCTTAAGAGCGGCAAGGTACAATGAGCAGTTCTTC. Amino acid sequence: CASSLRAARYNEQFF.